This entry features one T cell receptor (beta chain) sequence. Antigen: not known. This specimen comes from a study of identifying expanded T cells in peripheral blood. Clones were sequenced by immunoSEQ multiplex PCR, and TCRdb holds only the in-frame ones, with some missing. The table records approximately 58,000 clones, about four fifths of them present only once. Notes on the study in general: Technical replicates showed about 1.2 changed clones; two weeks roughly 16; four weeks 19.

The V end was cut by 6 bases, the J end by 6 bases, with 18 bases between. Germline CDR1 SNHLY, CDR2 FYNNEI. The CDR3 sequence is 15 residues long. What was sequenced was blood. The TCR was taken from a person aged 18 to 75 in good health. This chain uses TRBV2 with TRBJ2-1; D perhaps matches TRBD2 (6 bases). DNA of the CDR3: TGTGCCAGCAGGCCCAGGCGGGGTATGCTCAATGAGCAGTTCTTC. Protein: CASRPRRGMLNEQFF.